Presented here are 14 T cell receptor beta chains from one specimen sequenced in a study of blood T cell repertoires in COVID-19. Some clones are missing from TCRdb's copy, which holds only in-frame ones; the method was immunoSEQ multiplex PCR. The sample records over 300,000 clones, roughly 83% being singletons. Input material: peripheral blood. The receptors stem from a woman between 50 and 59 years old with acute or convalescent COVID-19.

This chain connects TRBV2 to TRBJ1-2, with 7 nucleotides matching TRBD1. The CDR3 consists of 15 residues. V lost 3 bases and J lost 6; bases outside the gene matches: 10. In germline, CDR1 is SNHLY, CDR2 FYNNEI. The CDR3 here is CASSEQGQLVNGYTF. The CDR3 DNA is TGTGCCAGCAGTGAGCAGGGACAGCTAGTGAATGGCTACACCTTC.

V usage is TRBV6-9 and J usage is TRBJ2-7, with TRBD1 matching 9 bases. V dropped 0 bases and J dropped 0; count of bases not matched to a gene: 9. Germline CDR1 is MNHGY and CDR2 is SVAAGI. The CDR3 is 18 amino acids. This CDR3 reads CASSYSGTGCPISYEQYF. In DNA, the CDR3 is TGTGCCAGCAGTTATTCCGGGACAGGGTGTCCTATCTCCTACGAGCAGTACTTC.

J is TRBJ2-5 and V is TRBV5-1; TRBD2 matches at 14 bases. V dropped 4 bases and J dropped 5; count of bases not matched to a gene: 4. The CDR3 is 15 amino acids. The germline V gene has CDR1 SGHRS and CDR2 YFSETQ. CDR3 sequence: CASSLGTSGSETQYF. The CDR3 DNA reads as TGCGCCAGCAGCCTCGGGACTAGCGGGAGCGAGACCCAGTACTTC.

The chain has TRBV2 and TRBJ2-7; 8 nucleotides align to TRBD1. CDR1 and CDR2 (germline): SNHLY, FYNNEI. The length of the CDR3 is 14 residues. V lost 6 bases to trimming and J lost 1 base; unmatched junction nucleotides: 5. This CDR3 reads CASSRDRYSYEQYF. In DNA, the CDR3 is TGTGCCAGCAGCCGGGACAGGTATTCCTACGAGCAGTACTTC.

This clone was picked up many times. The chain employs TRBV18 and TRBJ2-3; 8 bases match TRBD2. Germline trimming cut 1 base from V and 0 bases from J; bases unmatched to any gene: 9. Germline loops: CDR1 KGHSH, CDR2 LQKENI. The length of the CDR3 is 18 residues. CDR3 nucleotide sequence: TGTGCCAGCTCACCACTTCAGAGCAGCGGGGGTAGCACAGATACGCAGTATTTT. Protein sequence: CASSPLQSSGGSTDTQYF.

J is TRBJ1-2 and V is TRBV2; 9 bases fit TRBD1. The CDR3 totals 14 residues. V shed 6 bases and J 4 bases; nucleotides not matched to a gene: 6. Germline CDR1 and CDR2: SNHLY and FYNNEI. CDR3 bases: TGTGCCAGCAGCGTACAGGGGGCAGGCTATGGCTACACCTTC. Translating it yields CASSVQGAGYGYTF.

The chain links TRBV28 to TRBJ1-2; no clear D. V lost 5 bases, J lost 4 bases, and 17 bases lay in between. The CDR3 runs 15 residues. Germline values: CDR1 MDHEN, CDR2 SYDVKM. CDR3 nucleotides: TGTGCCAGCAGTCCACCCCCTGCGCGGGCCTATGGCTACACCTTC. Translated: CASSPPPARAYGYTF.

The chain is built from TRBV6-5 and TRBJ2-1; tentative D call: TRBD2 (6 bases). The length of the CDR3 is 12 residues. The germline V gene has CDR1 MNHEY and CDR2 SVGAGI. The V gene lost 7 bases and the J gene lost 9 bases, with 13 bases spanning the gap. CDR3 amino acids: CASTMREAEQFF. CDR3 DNA: TGTGCCAGCACGATGAGGGAGGCTGAGCAGTTCTTC.

J is TRBJ2-1 and V is TRBV6-1; 9 nucleotides align to TRBD2. V lost 5 bases to trimming and J lost 4 bases; unmatched junction nucleotides: 6. From germline, CDR1 is MNHNS and CDR2 SASEGT. The CDR3 length is 15 residues. CDR3 protein: CASSTTSGTYNEQFF. The CDR3 bases are TGTGCCAGCAGTACGACTAGCGGTACATACAATGAGCAGTTCTTC.

The chain is built from TRBV11-2 and TRBJ2-5; D ambiguous. CDR3 length: 14 residues. The V and J ends lost 5 bases and 5 bases respectively, with 15 bases between them. Germline V gene lookup returns CDR1 SGHAT and CDR2 FQNNGV. CDR3 sequence: CASSNNRYGETQYF. The CDR3 DNA reads TGTGCCAGCAGCAATAACCGATACGGGGAGACCCAGTACTTC.

This clone was observed a single time. V usage is TRBV12-5 and J usage is TRBJ1-2, with a tentative D call TRBD1 (6 bases). Germline assignment: CDR1 LGHNT and CDR2 FRNRAP. V was trimmed by 1 base and J by 4 bases, leaving 10 bases between them. The CDR3 covers 14 residues. The CDR3 DNA reads TGTGCTAGTGGTTTGGAAGGGGGAATCTATGGCTACACCTTC. This translates into CASGLEGGIYGYTF.

The CDR3 sequence: CASSPQPGRDYEQYF. The CDR3 nucleotides are TGTGCCAGCTCACCACAGCCCGGGAGGGACTACGAGCAGTACTTC. This chain connects TRBV18 to TRBJ2-7; 8 bases are a match to TRBD2. J lost 3 bases, V lost 1 base, and 5 bases had no gene match. This CDR3 is built from 15 residues. Germline assignment: CDR1 KGHSH and CDR2 LQKENI.

The V gene is TRBV5-1, the J gene TRBJ1-1; weak D call: TRBD1 (5 bases). Trimming took off 4 bases at V and 1 base at J, with 11 bases between the two ends. This CDR3 spans 14 amino acids. Germline-derived CDR1 and CDR2 are SGHRS and YFSETQ. Here the CDR3 DNA reads TGCGCCAGCAGCATGACAGCTTCGAACACTGAAGCTTTCTTT. It encodes CASSMTASNTEAFF.

This clone was recorded a few times. V and J are TRBV30 and TRBJ2-7; D gene ambiguous. CDR1 and CDR2 from the germline V gene are GTSNPN and SVGIG (reference sequence). With 0 bases removed from V and 7 bases from J, the gap between germline ends came to 13 bases. The CDR3 length is 13 residues. As DNA, the CDR3 is TGTGCCTGGAGTGTTGCGGCAAGTTGGGAGCAGTACTTC. Translated: CAWSVAASWEQYF.